This T cell receptor (beta chain) originates from a study of OX40 agonist ivuxolimab in advanced cancers. Study-wide context: Recorded diagnoses for dose-escalation patients were hepatocellular carcinoma, melanoma, renal cell or head and neck cancer. General study results and limits: Those patients achieving a partial response at 0.1-3.0 mg/kg showed among the lowest clonal expansion.

The method was immunoSEQ multiplex PCR; TCRdb's version includes in-frame clones alone and lacks a portion of them. There are 65,000 to 70,000 clones in the sample; around 90% occur only once, and about 2.7% lies in the top ten. Trimming removed 11 bases from V and 2 bases from J, with 13 bases in between. Looked up from germline, CDR1 is MNHEY and CDR2 is SVGAGI. This CDR3 has 12 amino acids. In the case of this clone: The antigen remains unidentified.

This TCR was recovered from an adult with an advanced solid tumor such as melanoma, head and neck, liver or kidney cancer. V gene TRBV6-5 combines with J gene TRBJ2-7, with a tentative D call TRBD1 (6 bases). Sequencing was performed on CD4+ or CD8+ T cells sorted from blood, taken in a trial of the OX40 agonist ivuxolimab. In DNA form, the CDR3 reads TGTGCCGCACAGGGAAATACCTACGAGCAGTACTTC. Amino acids: CAAQGNTYEQYF.